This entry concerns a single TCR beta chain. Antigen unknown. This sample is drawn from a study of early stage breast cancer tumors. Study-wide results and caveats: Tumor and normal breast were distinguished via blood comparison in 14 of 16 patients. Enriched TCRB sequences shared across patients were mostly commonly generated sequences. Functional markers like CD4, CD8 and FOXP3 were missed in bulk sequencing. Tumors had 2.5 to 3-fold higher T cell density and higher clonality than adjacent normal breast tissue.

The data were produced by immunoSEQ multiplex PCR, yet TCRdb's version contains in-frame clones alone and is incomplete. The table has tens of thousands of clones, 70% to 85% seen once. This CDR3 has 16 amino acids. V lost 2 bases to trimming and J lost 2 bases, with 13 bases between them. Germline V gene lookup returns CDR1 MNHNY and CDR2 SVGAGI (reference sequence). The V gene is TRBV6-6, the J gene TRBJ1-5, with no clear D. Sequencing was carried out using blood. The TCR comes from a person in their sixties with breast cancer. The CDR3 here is CASSYGSNTGNQPQHF. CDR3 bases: TGTGCCAGCAGTTACGGGAGCAATACGGGCAATCAGCCCCAGCATTTT.